The TCR beta chain described here comes from a study of cytomegalovirus exposure and HLA in healthy donors. Germline V CDR1 and CDR2: SGHAT, FQNNGV. This CDR3 spans 15 amino acids. Deletions cut 5 bases from V and 5 bases from J, with 18 bases between. PCR employed 60 Vbeta and 13 Jbeta primers. Sequencing was performed with immunoSEQ multiplex PCR; in TCRdb, only in-frame clones are kept and a portion is missing. The table lists about 240,000 clones, about 80% of them singletons. Sequenced input: PBMCs. This chain connects TRBV11-2 to TRBJ1-2; tentatively, D is TRBD1 (5 bases). This receptor was taken from an older woman in good health and CMV-seropositive. CDR3: CASSRAPQGAYGYTF. DNA of the CDR3: TGTGCCAGCAGCCGAGCTCCTCAAGGGGCGTATGGCTACACCTTC. Using reference TRBV11-2 and TRBJ1-2 for the parts outside the CDR3, the full variable domain is EAGVAQSPRYKIIEKRQSVAFWCNPISGHATLYWYQQILGQGPKLLIQFQNNGVVDDSQLPKDRFSAERLKGVDSTLKIQPAKLEDSAVYLCASSRAPQGAYGYTFGSGTRLTVV.